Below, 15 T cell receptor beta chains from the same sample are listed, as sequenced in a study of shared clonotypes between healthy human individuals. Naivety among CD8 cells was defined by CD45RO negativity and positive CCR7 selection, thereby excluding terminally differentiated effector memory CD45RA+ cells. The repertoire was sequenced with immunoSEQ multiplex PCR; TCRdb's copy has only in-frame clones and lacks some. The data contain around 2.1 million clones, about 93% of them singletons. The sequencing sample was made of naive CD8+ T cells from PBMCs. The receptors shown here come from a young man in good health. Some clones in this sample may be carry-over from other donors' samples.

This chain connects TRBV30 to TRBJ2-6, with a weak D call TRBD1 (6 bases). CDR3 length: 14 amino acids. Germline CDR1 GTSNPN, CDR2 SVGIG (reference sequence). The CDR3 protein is CATDRDSGANVLTF. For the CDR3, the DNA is TGTGCGACGGACAGAGACTCTGGGGCCAACGTCCTGACTTTC.

CDR3 DNA: TGTGCCAGCAGTTTAGGGACTTCAGAGACCCAGTACTTC. The encoded protein is CASSLGTSETQYF. The chain carries TRBV28 and TRBJ2-5, with TRBD2 as a possible D gene (6 bases). V lost 2 bases, J lost 4 bases, and 8 bases lay in between. Germline CDR1 MDHEN, CDR2 SYDVKM. This CDR3 is 13 amino acids long.

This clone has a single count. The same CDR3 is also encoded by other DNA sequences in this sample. The CDR3 DNA is TGCGCCAGCAGCTTGACCAGCTCCTACAATGAGCAGTTCTTC. Amino acids: CASSLTSSYNEQFF. The chain couples TRBV5-1 to TRBJ2-1, with no clear D. This CDR3 spans 14 amino acids. V shed 1 base and J shed 0 bases, with 5 bases lying between them. Germline CDR1 is SGHRS and CDR2 is YFSETQ.

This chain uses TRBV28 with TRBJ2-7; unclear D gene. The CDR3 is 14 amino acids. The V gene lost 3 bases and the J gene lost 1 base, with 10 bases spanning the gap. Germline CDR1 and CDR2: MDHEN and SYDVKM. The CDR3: CASSFQAESYEQYF. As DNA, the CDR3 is TGTGCCAGCAGTTTTCAGGCGGAATCCTACGAGCAGTACTTC.

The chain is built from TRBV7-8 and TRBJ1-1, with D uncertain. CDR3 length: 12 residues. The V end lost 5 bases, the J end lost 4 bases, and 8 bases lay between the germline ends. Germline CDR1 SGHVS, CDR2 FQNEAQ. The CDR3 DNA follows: TGTGCCAGCAGCAACCTTGCCACTGAAGCTTTCTTT. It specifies CASSNLATEAFF.

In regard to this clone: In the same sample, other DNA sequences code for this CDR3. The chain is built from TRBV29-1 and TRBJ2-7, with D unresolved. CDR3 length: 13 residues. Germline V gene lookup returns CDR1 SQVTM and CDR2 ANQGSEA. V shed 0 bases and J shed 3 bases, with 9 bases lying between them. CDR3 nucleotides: TGCAGCGTTGAAGATCCGGCCAGCTACGAGCAGTACTTC. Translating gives CSVEDPASYEQYF.

Here the CDR3 reads CATSREQGTNEKLFF. CDR3 DNA: TGTGCCACCAGCAGGGAACAGGGAACTAATGAAAAACTGTTTTTT. The V and J genes are TRBV15 and TRBJ1-4, with D tentatively TRBD1 (6 bases). Trimming took 3 bases from V and 1 from J, leaving 9 bases between them. The CDR3 runs to 15 residues. Germline V gene data show CDR1 as LNHNV and CDR2 as YYDKDF (reference sequence).

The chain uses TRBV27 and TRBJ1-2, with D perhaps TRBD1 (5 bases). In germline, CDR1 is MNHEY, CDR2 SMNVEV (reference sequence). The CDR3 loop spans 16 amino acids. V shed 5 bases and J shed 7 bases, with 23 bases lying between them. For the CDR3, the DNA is TGTGCCAGCAGTCCGGGGGGATGGTTGACGAGAGGTGGCTACACCTTC. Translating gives CASSPGGWLTRGGYTF.

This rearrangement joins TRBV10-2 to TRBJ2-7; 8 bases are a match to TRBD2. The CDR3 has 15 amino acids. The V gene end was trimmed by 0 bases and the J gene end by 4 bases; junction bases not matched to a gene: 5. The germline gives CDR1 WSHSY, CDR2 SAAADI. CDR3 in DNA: TGCGCCAGCAGTGAGTCCGCTAGCGGGCCGTACGAGCAGTACTTC. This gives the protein CASSESASGPYEQYF.

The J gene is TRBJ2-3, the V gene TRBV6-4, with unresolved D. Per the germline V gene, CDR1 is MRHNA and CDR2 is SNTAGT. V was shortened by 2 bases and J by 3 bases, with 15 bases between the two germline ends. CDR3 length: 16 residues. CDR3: CASSDLPSLRTDTQYF. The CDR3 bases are TGTGCCAGCAGTGACCTCCCGTCTCTTAGGACAGATACGCAGTATTTT.

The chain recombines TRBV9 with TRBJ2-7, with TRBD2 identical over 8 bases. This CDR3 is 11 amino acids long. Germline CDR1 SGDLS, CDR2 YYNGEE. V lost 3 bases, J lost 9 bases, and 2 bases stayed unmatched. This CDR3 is CASSAGLGQYF. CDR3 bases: TGTGCCAGCAGCGCGGGACTAGGGCAGTACTTC.

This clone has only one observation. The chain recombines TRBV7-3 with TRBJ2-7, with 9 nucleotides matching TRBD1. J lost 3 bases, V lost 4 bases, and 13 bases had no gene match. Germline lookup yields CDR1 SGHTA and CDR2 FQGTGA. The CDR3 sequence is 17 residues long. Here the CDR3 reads CASSYRPGGQGYYEQYF. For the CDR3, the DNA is TGTGCCAGCAGCTATCGACCCGGGGGACAGGGATACTACGAGCAGTACTTC.

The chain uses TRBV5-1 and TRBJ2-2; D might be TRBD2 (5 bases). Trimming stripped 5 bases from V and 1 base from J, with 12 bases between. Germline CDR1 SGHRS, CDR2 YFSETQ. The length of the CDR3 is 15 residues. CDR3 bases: TGCGCCAGCAGTTGGGCGGGCGGGAACACCGGGGAGCTGTTTTTT. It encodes CASSWAGGNTGELFF. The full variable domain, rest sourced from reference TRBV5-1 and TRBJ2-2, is KAGVTQTPRYLIKTRGQQVTLSCSPISGHRSVSWYQQTPGQGLQFLFEYFSETQRNKGNFPGRFSGRQFSNSRSEMNVSTLELGDSALYLCASSWAGGNTGELFFGEGSRLTVL.

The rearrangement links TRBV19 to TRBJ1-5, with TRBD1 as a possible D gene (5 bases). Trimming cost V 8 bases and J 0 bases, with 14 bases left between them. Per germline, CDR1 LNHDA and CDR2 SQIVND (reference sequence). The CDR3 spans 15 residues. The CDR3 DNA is TGTGCCAGTGCCGTGGGGGAATATAGCAATCAGCCCCAGCATTTT. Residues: CASAVGEYSNQPQHF.

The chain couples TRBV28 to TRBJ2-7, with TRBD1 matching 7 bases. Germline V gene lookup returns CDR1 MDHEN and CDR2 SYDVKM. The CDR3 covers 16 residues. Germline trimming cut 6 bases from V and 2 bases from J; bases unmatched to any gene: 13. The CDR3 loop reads CASSLGTTGLPYEQYF. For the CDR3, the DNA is TGTGCCAGCAGCTTAGGTACGACAGGGTTGCCCTACGAGCAGTACTTC.